This T cell receptor beta chain was captured in a study of beta chain features in type 1 diabetes. This CDR3 has 15 residues. Germline V gene sequence: CDR1 SQVTM, CDR2 ANQGSEA. With 2 bases removed from V and 10 bases from J, the gap between germline ends came to 23 bases. Expressed TCRB transcripts were sequenced after all isolated RNA was converted to cDNA. Libraries were prepared by immunoSEQ multiplex PCR; TCRdb keeps only in-frame clonotypes and omits some of them. The data contain about 660,000 clones, roughly an eighth of them singletons. Study-level points and caveats: All four CD4+ subsets of Type 1 diabetes patients contained TCRB CDR3s that were moderately but significantly shorter.

Purity above 95% was achieved in all sorted populations. This clone was observed a handful of times. Its antigen is undetermined. Sequenced: naive CD4+ T cells from blood. The source is a man between 18 and 35 years old with type 1 diabetes. The chain couples TRBV29-1 to TRBJ1-1; a weak D match, TRBD1 (5 bases). The CDR3 DNA sequence: TGCAGCGTTGAAATAAGGGTCGGCAGGCCGGGGGGAGCTTTCTTT. Translating gives CSVEIRVGRPGGAFF.